Listed below are T cell receptor beta chains from one sample, sequenced in a study of blood T cells in healthy people across ages. TCRdb re-called the 5' RACE reads through MiXCR, storing one row per CDR3 protein. This table has 1.5 million to 2 million distinct CDR3 sequences, about 30% appearing once. The sequenced material came from blood. The receptors were sampled from a woman aged 25 to 39 in good health. Each CDR3 is given with its conserved first and last residue.

v_call: TRBV2
cdr3_length: 15
cdr3_aa: CASRADRQGRYEQYF

v_call: TRBV9
cdr3_length: 15
cdr3_aa: CASSVTAGGTDTQYF

v_call: TRBV30
cdr3_length: 11
cdr3_aa: CAWSRGTIQYF

v_call: TRBV20-1
cdr3_length: 15
cdr3_aa: CSAKSGSTGANVLTF

v_call: TRBV7-9
cdr3_length: 12
cdr3_aa: CASSIQSNEQFF

v_call: TRBV7-2
cdr3_length: 16
cdr3_aa: CASSLESGSTYNEQFF

v_call: TRBV6-1
cdr3_length: 16
cdr3_aa: CAASGQVVSGANVLTF

v_call: TRBV20-1
cdr3_length: 15
cdr3_aa: CSAGTSGVSGETQYF

v_call: TRBV5-1
cdr3_length: 14
cdr3_aa: CASRPDRGQETQYF

v_call: TRBV29-1
cdr3_length: 13
cdr3_aa: CSVGRDHTGELFF

v_call: TRBV5-1
cdr3_length: 15
cdr3_aa: CASSLEAFSYNEQFF

v_call: TRBV5-1
cdr3_length: 19
cdr3_aa: CASSLEGILAGDETGELFF

v_call: TRBV20-1
cdr3_length: 13
cdr3_aa: CSAGLGSNQPQHF

v_call: TRBV4-1
cdr3_length: 17
cdr3_aa: CASSQQISPGRQETQYF

v_call: TRBV5-1
cdr3_length: 17
cdr3_aa: CANSLSSGEYNLNEQFF

v_call: TRBV6-1
cdr3_length: 14
cdr3_aa: CASRGLLRGDTQYF

v_call: TRBV6-1
cdr3_length: 15
cdr3_aa: CGSSEPAGGPHEQFF

v_call: TRBV12-3/TRBV12-4
cdr3_length: 12
cdr3_aa: CASSVTNQPQHF

v_call: TRBV2
cdr3_length: 14
cdr3_aa: CASSQITGSYGYTF

v_call: TRBV10-3
cdr3_length: 14
cdr3_aa: CAIGAETSTDTQYF

v_call: TRBV12-3/TRBV12-4
cdr3_length: 20
cdr3_aa: CASSPDVLAGGPSAYNEQFF

v_call: TRBV21-1
cdr3_length: 15
cdr3_aa: CASGSLAGSTDTQYF

v_call: TRBV28
cdr3_length: 12
cdr3_aa: CASTLTGGLQYF

v_call: TRBV29-1
cdr3_length: 13
cdr3_aa: CSVNKGTNYGYTF

v_call: TRBV19
cdr3_length: 15
cdr3_aa: CASSISGQGRDEQFF

v_call: TRBV5-5
cdr3_length: 21
cdr3_aa: CASSFSDRGAMLGATNEELFF

v_call: TRBV27
cdr3_length: 16
cdr3_aa: CASSLSLGRSSYEQYF

v_call: TRBV9
cdr3_length: 15
cdr3_aa: CASSVPSGRGDEQFF

v_call: TRBV20-1
cdr3_length: 15
cdr3_aa: CSASAGLAGEGTQYF

v_call: TRBV4-2
cdr3_length: 14
cdr3_aa: CASSQDPAGNGYTF

v_call: TRBV29-1
cdr3_length: 16
cdr3_aa: CSVGLRQGEYTDTQYF

v_call: TRBV2
cdr3_length: 14
cdr3_aa: CASIRIDRTDTQYF

v_call: TRBV20-1
cdr3_length: 13
cdr3_aa: CSAASGGLNEQFF

v_call: TRBV4-1
cdr3_length: 17
cdr3_aa: CASSQDSGRAGTETQYF

v_call: TRBV28
cdr3_length: 16
cdr3_aa: CASFNLRQGMADTQYF

v_call: TRBV20-1
cdr3_length: 14
cdr3_aa: CSASGGALYNEQFF

v_call: TRBV12-3/TRBV12-4
cdr3_length: 15
cdr3_aa: CASSLSGTYNSPLHF

v_call: TRBV20-1
cdr3_length: 16
cdr3_aa: CSARDRDRARPYEQYF

v_call: TRBV10-1
cdr3_length: 15
cdr3_aa: CASSESLGAEYGYTF

v_call: TRBV5-1
cdr3_length: 15
cdr3_aa: CASSFGGANSYGYTF

v_call: TRBV7-9
cdr3_length: 14
cdr3_aa: CASSTLGRPDTQYF